Below, one T cell receptor beta chain is given with its context. Profiled with immunoSEQ multiplex PCR; TCRdb holds only in-frame clones, not every one. The data show 500,000 to 550,000 clones, 90% to 97% seen once. This record comes from a study of shared clonotypes between healthy human individuals. V was cut by 7 bases and J by 0 bases, with 10 bases left in between. The CDR3 is 14 amino acids. CDR1 is MDHEN, CDR2 SYDVKM, per germline. The TCR comes from a woman younger than 45 in good health. The chain employs TRBV28 and TRBJ2-1; D gene unclear. The sequencing input was naive CD4+ T cells sorted from blood. Specified subset: CD45RA+ positively selected. CDR3 coding DNA: TGTGCCAGCACGTCGATTAGCTCCTACAATGAGCAGTTCTTC. As protein: CASTSISSYNEQFF.